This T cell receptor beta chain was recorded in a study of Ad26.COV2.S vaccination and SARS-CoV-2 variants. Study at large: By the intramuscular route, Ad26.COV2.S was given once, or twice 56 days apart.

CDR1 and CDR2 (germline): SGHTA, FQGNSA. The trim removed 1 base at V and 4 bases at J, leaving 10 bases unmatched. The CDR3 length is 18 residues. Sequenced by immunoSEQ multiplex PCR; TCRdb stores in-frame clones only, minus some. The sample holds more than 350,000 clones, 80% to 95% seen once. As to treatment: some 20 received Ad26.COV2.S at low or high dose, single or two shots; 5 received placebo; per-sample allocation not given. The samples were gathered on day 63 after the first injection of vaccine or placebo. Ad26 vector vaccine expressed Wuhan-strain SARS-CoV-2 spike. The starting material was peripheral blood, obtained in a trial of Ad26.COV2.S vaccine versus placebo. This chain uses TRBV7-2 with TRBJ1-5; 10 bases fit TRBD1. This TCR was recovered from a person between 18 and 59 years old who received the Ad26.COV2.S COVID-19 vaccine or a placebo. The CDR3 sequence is CASSLDRRTGGLNQPQHF. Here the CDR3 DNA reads TGTGCCAGCAGCTTAGACCGCCGGACAGGGGGATTGAATCAGCCCCAGCATTTT.